This T cell receptor (beta chain) was recovered during a study of T cells expressing NK-cell markers. As for the study in general: Obtained from sorted CD3+CD56+NKG2C+, CD3+CD56+NKG2C- and CD3+CD56-NKG2C+ T cells were the TCR beta repertoires. Study results and limitations: Six of the donors carried dominant NKG2C+ clonotypes that took up about 1.0-7.0% of their CD8+ T cells. Dominance of the CD3+CD56-NKG2C+ fraction by these clonotypes also held in a handful of donors.

This CDR3 has 11 amino acids. Germline CDR1 and CDR2: DFQATT and SNEGSKA (reference sequence). A remark on this clonotype: What it binds is unknown.

In generating TCR beta cDNA, 5'RACE template switching with UMIs was used. TCRdb re-analyzed the 5' RACE reads; it lists each CDR3 protein once, without DNA. This listing includes 440,000 or so distinct CDR3 sequences. Sequencing input: blood T cells: a sorted CD56 or NKG2C T cell subset, CD4+ or CD8+ T cells, or bulk PBMC T cells (not recorded which). This TCR derives from a woman aged 18-70 years in good health. The rearrangement uses TRBV20-1 and TRBJ2-1. The CDR3 sequence is CSVGFITEQFF.